Listed here is a single T cell receptor beta chain. What it recognizes is unknown. The data were taken from a study of regulatory T cells in long-lasting Graves disease. Study details: Patients with persistent Graves' disease had over 5 years of antithyroid drugs and persistent TSH receptor antibodies. The study, taken as a whole, reports: There were preferences for TRBV28, TRBJ1-2 and TRBJ2-5 in persistent disease. Tissue studied was limited to peripheral blood, excluding thyroid tissue. Shared public clonotypes totalled over 2,500 in persistent patients, compared with around 930 in new patients.

CDR3-region Arm-PCR and iRepertoire HTBI primers produced the TCR beta libraries. TCRdb itself ran the multiplex PCR reads through MiXCR, one entry per CDR3 protein. The repertoire consists of 700,000 or so distinct CDR3 sequences, with about 30% occurring once and the leading ten covering 40% to 50%. With 4 bases removed from V and 6 bases from J, the gap between germline ends came to 5 bases. This CDR3 is 12 amino acids long. CDR1 KGHDR and CDR2 SFDVKD come from the germline V gene. Time point indicated: persistent/refractory GD, antithyroid drugs over 5 years with positive TRAb. RNA isolated from PBMCs was used to make the TCR library.

This rearrangement joins TRBV24-1 to TRBJ2-2; D unclear. The source of this sequence is a female donor with Graves disease. The sequencing here drew on peripheral blood mononuclear cells (PBMCs), taken when the disease was refractory, from a patient treated with antithyroid drugs. The CDR3 reads CATSDLPGELFF. DNA for the CDR3: TGTGCCACCAGTGACTTACCCGGGGAGCTGTTTTTT.